The 32 T cell receptor beta chains below were found in one sample sequenced in a study of blood T cells in healthy people across ages. Sample-barcoded 5' priming and a J-beta primer mix drove a second PCR of about 6 to 11 cycles. From the 5' RACE reads, TCRdb called clonotypes with MiXCR, one entry per CDR3 protein. The sample has 800,000 to 950,000 distinct CDR3 sequences, 25% to 30% seen once. This same sample was also taken into another study, of T cells of mothers and their children.

Input material: blood. The origin of the receptors is a woman in her 40s in good health.

This clonotype was found many times. This chain joins TRBV29-1 and TRBJ2-7; D not resolved. Germline-derived CDR1 and CDR2 are SQVTM and ANQGSEA. Trimming removed 4 bases at V and 3 bases at J, with 13 bases between. The length of the CDR3 is 13 residues. The CDR3 sequence: CSVARILSYEQYF. In DNA, the CDR3 is TGCAGCGTTGCCCGGATACTTAGCTACGAGCAGTACTTC.

This clonotype turned up a few times. This chain joins TRBV6-5 and TRBJ2-1, with no clear D. The CDR3 loop spans 15 amino acids. V lost 2 bases to trimming and J lost 4 bases, with 12 bases between them. Germline V gene data show CDR1 as MNHEY and CDR2 as SVGAGI. CDR3 sequence: CASSYREPLYNEQFF. The CDR3 nucleotides read TGTGCCAGCAGTTACAGGGAACCCCTTTACAATGAGCAGTTCTTC.

As to this clonotype: A much larger clone lies a single base off, so this may be a read error. This chain uses TRBV7-7 with TRBJ2-1, with D possibly being TRBD2 (7 bases). Germline V gives CDR1 SSHAT, CDR2 FNYEAQ (reference sequence). The CDR3 has 16 residues. The CDR3 reads CASSPPEGGRSYEQFF. The CDR3 DNA sequence: TGTGCTAGCAGCCCCCCAGAGGGGGGGCGCTCCTACGAGCAGTTCTTC.

This clonotype occurred a few times. The chain has TRBV10-3 and TRBJ2-1; no reliable D call. CDR1 is ENHRY, CDR2 SYGVKD, per germline. V was cut by 3 bases and J by 3 bases, with 6 bases left in between. The CDR3 covers 13 residues. The CDR3 region is CAISDGGYNEQFF. For the CDR3, the DNA is TGTGCCATCAGTGATGGCGGCTACAATGAGCAGTTCTTC.

For this clonotype: At one boundary the junction diverges from the germline segment, which might be a read error. This rearrangement joins TRBV24-1 to TRBJ2-1; 9 bases are shared with TRBD1. The V gene's germline CDR1 is KGHDR and CDR2 SFDVKD. This CDR3 is built from 13 residues. DNA for the CDR3: TGTGCCACCAGGGGACAGGGCTACAATGAGCAGTCCTTC. It translates to CATRGQGYNEQSF.

This clonotype was observed a few times. J is TRBJ1-2 and V is TRBV20-1; tentative D call: TRBD1 (5 bases). V was clipped by 5 bases and J by 3 bases, with 13 bases between them. The germline V gene encodes CDR1 DFQATT and CDR2 SNEGSKA (reference sequence). The CDR3 covers 13 residues. The CDR3 sequence: CSAVDMGDYGYTF. The CDR3 DNA is TGCAGTGCTGTGGACATGGGAGACTATGGCTACACCTTC.

V is TRBV5-1 and J is TRBJ2-5; TRBD1 might be the D (6 bases). The V gene's germline CDR1 is SGHRS and CDR2 YFSETQ. CDR3 length: 15 amino acids. Deletions cut 2 bases from V and 1 base from J, with 12 bases between. This CDR3 reads CASSLEGQIQETQYF. For the CDR3, the DNA is TGCGCCAGCAGCTTAGAAGGACAGATCCAAGAGACCCAGTACTTC.

This clonotype has just one count. This sequence joins TRBV19 and TRBJ2-1; no definite D call. V was shortened by 5 bases and J by 4 bases, with 9 bases between the two germline ends. CDR3 length: 13 residues. CDR1 and CDR2 (germline): LNHDA, SQIVND (reference sequence). The DNA for the CDR3 is TGTGCCAGTAGTCGGGCACTATACAATGAGCAGTTCTTC. As protein: CASSRALYNEQFF.

There are a few counts of this clonotype. CDR3 nucleotide sequence: TGTGCCAGCAGTTACGAAACAGGGAATAATTCACCCCTCCACTTT. Protein sequence: CASSYETGNNSPLHF. The chain combines TRBV6-5 with TRBJ1-6; D is possibly TRBD1 (6 bases). Germline lookup yields CDR1 MNHEY and CDR2 SVGAGI. This CDR3 region has 15 residues. Trimming pared 2 bases from V and 5 bases from J, leaving 10 bases between.

This clonotype was seen only once. V is TRBV28 and J is TRBJ2-7; D remains unclear. The CDR3 has 12 amino acids. In germline, CDR1 is MDHEN, CDR2 SYDVKM. V shed 8 bases and J shed 3 bases, with 11 bases lying between them. The CDR3 DNA sequence: TGTGCCAGCCTAAGTCCCTACTACGAGCAGTACTTC. Its translation is CASLSPYYEQYF.

The rearrangement links TRBV7-2 to TRBJ1-2; D is uncertain. The CDR3 has 13 residues. V was shortened by 1 base and J by 6 bases, with 9 bases between the two germline ends. Germline V lookup: CDR1 SGHTA, CDR2 FQGNSA. Here the CDR3 reads CASSLGLIDGYTF. The CDR3 DNA sequence: TGTGCCAGCAGCTTAGGACTGATAGATGGCTACACCTTC.

The chain is built from TRBV7-2 and TRBJ1-4; 11 bases are shared with TRBD1. Germline CDR1 reads SGHTA; CDR2 reads FQGNSA. The CDR3 is 19 residues long. The trim removed 5 bases at V and 7 bases at J, leaving 18 bases unmatched. DNA for the CDR3: TGTGCCAGCAGCGTCGGACAGGGGGCGGGATCTGTCTTGGGTGAAAAACTGTTTTTT. Protein sequence: CASSVGQGAGSVLGEKLFF.

This rearrangement joins TRBV10-3 to TRBJ2-5; no firm D call. Judging by the DNA end, TRBJ2-7 fits better; the J call may be wrong. Looked up from germline, CDR1 is ENHRY and CDR2 is SYGVKD. The CDR3 loop spans 11 amino acids. The CDR3 sequence: CAIRDSHEQYF. The CDR3 DNA is TGTGCCATCAGGGATTCCCACGAGCAGTACTTC.

Here the CDR3 DNA reads TGTGCCAGCAGTGATGTTGGCCCCCAGTTCTTC. It is translated as CASSDVGPQFF. V gene TRBV6-1 combines with J gene TRBJ2-1; D remains unclear. V lost 3 bases and J 13 bases, leaving 10 bases between the germline ends. Germline V gives CDR1 MNHNS, CDR2 SASEGT. The CDR3 consists of 11 residues.

Comment on this clonotype: A much larger clonotype is one base distant, so this may be a read error. The chain recombines TRBV29-1 with TRBJ2-5, with a tentative D call TRBD1 (6 bases). This CDR3 region has 14 residues. The germline V gene has CDR1 SQVTM and CDR2 ANQGSEA. The CDR3 nucleotides read TGCAGCGCCGAGGGTCCAGGGGCGACGGAGACCCGGTACTTC. As protein: CSAEGPGATETRYF.

This clonotype was picked up a small number of times. This chain connects TRBV28 to TRBJ1-5; D is unresolved. This CDR3 has 12 amino acids. Germline CDR1 and CDR2: MDHEN and SYDVKM. Trimming removed 4 bases from V and 8 bases from J, with 9 bases in between. CDR3 coding DNA: TGTGCCAGCAGTTCCCGACATGAGCCCCAGCATTTT. This sequence encodes CASSSRHEPQHF.

This clonotype was picked up a small number of times. The chain combines TRBV5-1 with TRBJ2-1; weak D call: TRBD1 (6 bases). Germline V gene lookup returns CDR1 SGHRS and CDR2 YFSETQ. V lost 4 bases to trimming and J lost 2 bases, with 10 bases between them. This CDR3 spans 14 amino acids. The CDR3: CASSTPGAYNEQFF. The CDR3 DNA reads as TGCGCCAGCAGCACCCCAGGGGCCTACAATGAGCAGTTCTTC.

This clonotype showed up just a few times. This sequence joins TRBV7-8 and TRBJ1-1; tentative D call: TRBD1 (5 bases). This CDR3 spans 14 amino acids. CDR1 and CDR2 from the germline V gene are SGHVS and FQNEAQ. Trimming took off 3 bases at V and 6 bases at J, with 14 bases between the two ends. The CDR3 sequence is CASSFQGIVPEAFF. The DNA of the CDR3 is TGTGCCAGCAGCTTTCAGGGTATTGTACCTGAAGCTTTCTTT.

V and J are TRBV7-9 and TRBJ2-5, with TRBD1 identical over 9 bases. The end of the DNA fits TRBJ2-7 better, so the J call may be wrong. The CDR3 has 16 amino acids. Germline V gene lookup returns CDR1 SEHNR and CDR2 FQNEAQ (reference sequence). The CDR3 protein is CASSLVTGTGYYEQYF. The CDR3, as DNA: TGTGCCAGCAGCTTAGTCACGGGGACAGGGTATTACGAGCAGTACTTC.

As for this clonotype: A clone one base away is much larger, so this may be a read error. V gene TRBV27 combines with J gene TRBJ2-5, with D possibly matching TRBD2 (6 bases). The DNA end is a closer match to TRBJ2-7, so the J assignment may be wrong. The CDR3 runs 13 residues. Looked up from germline, CDR1 is MNHEY and CDR2 is SMNVEV (reference sequence). CDR3 coding DNA: TGTGCCAGCGGTTTGAACGGGGGCTACGAGCAGTACTTC. Amino acid sequence: CASGLNGGYEQYF.

This clonotype was detected ten times or more. The J gene is TRBJ1-2, the V gene TRBV5-1; 7 positions agree with TRBD1. The germline CDR1 and CDR2 sequences are SGHRS and YFSETQ. V shed 0 bases, J shed 0 bases, and the junction held 5 bases outside the gene matches. The CDR3 has 16 amino acids. The DNA of the CDR3 is TGCGCCAGCAGCTTGGGATGGACAGGAGCTAACTATGGCTACACCTTC. This translates into CASSLGWTGANYGYTF. Filled out from reference TRBV5-1 and TRBJ1-2, the complete variable domain reads KAGVTQTPRYLIKTRGQQVTLSCSPISGHRSVSWYQQTPGQGLQFLFEYFSETQRNKGNFPGRFSGRQFSNSRSEMNVSTLELGDSALYLCASSLGWTGANYGYTFGSGTRLTVV.

This clonotype was seen only a few times. The chain recombines TRBV27 with TRBJ1-2, with a tentative D call TRBD1 (5 bases). V was cut by 4 bases and J by 4 bases, with 22 bases left in between. This CDR3 is built from 17 residues. CDR1 and CDR2 from the germline V gene are MNHEY and SMNVEV (reference sequence). CDR3 in DNA: TGTGCCAGCAGTTCCGGACCGGGACTCGGGTATGGCTATGGCTACACCTTC. This gives the protein CASSSGPGLGYGYGYTF.

This clonotype was found once. A much larger clone lies one base from this, so it may be a read error. The rearrangement uses TRBV2 and TRBJ2-3; no reliable D call. V lost 4 bases, J lost 0 bases, and 11 bases lay in between. CDR1 and CDR2 from the germline V gene are SNHLY and FYNNEI. The CDR3 loop spans 15 amino acids. The CDR3 loop is CASSVNRISTDTQYF. CDR3 bases: TGTGCCAGCAGTGTTAACAGAATTAGCACAGATACGCAGTATTTT.

This rearrangement joins TRBV4-1 to TRBJ2-3, with 13 nucleotides matching TRBD2. The length of the CDR3 is 15 residues. From germline, CDR1 is MGHRA and CDR2 YSYEKL. Trimming cost V 1 base and J 6 bases; bases outside gene matches: 1. The CDR3 DNA is TGCGCCAGCAGCCAAGCGACTAGCGGGGGGGATACGCAGTATTTT. It codes for CASSQATSGGDTQYF.

This chain uses TRBV3-1 with TRBJ1-1; D is possibly TRBD1 (5 bases). Germline values: CDR1 LGHDT, CDR2 YNNKEL (reference sequence). Trimming removed 3 bases at V and 4 bases at J, with 12 bases between. This CDR3 spans 14 amino acids. CDR3 region: CASSQARGVTEAFF. The CDR3 bases are TGTGCCAGCAGCCAGGCGCGGGGGGTCACTGAAGCTTTCTTT.

This clonotype has ten or more counts. The CDR3 sequence: CASSLIGTAYGYTF. CDR3 DNA sequence: TGTGCCAGCAGTTTAATTGGTACGGCTTATGGCTACACCTTC. The chain combines TRBV28 with TRBJ1-2; D remains ambiguous. The germline V gene encodes CDR1 MDHEN and CDR2 SYDVKM. CDR3 length: 14 amino acids. Deletions cut 2 bases from V and 5 bases from J, with 12 bases between.

In the case of this clonotype: Mismatch with germline at one junction end may stem from a read error. V usage is TRBV7-9 and J usage is TRBJ2-5; TRBD1 aligns across 7 bases. The CDR3 sequence is 18 residues long. CDR1 is SEHNR and CDR2 is FQNEAQ in the germline V gene (reference sequence). The CDR3: CASSLLPRMSGGVEIQYF. CDR3 bases: TGTGCCAGCAGCTTACTTCCCCGCATGTCAGGGGGAGTAGAGATCCAGTACTTC. Using reference TRBV7-9 and TRBJ2-5 for the parts outside the CDR3, the full variable domain is DTGVSQNPRHKITKRGQNVTFRCDPISEHNRLYWYRQTLGQGPEFLTYFQNEAQLEKSRLLSDRFSAERPKGSFSTLEIQRTEQGDSAMYLCASSLLPRMSGGVEIQYFGPGTRLLVL.

This clonotype was seen many times. This rearrangement joins TRBV29-1 to TRBJ2-5; D is possibly TRBD2 (5 bases). The germline gives CDR1 SQVTM, CDR2 ANQGSEA. The CDR3 is 13 amino acids. Trimming cost V 7 bases and J 5 bases, with 17 bases left between them. CDR3 in amino acids: CSASLGGWETQYF. The DNA of the CDR3 is TGCAGCGCCTCTCTAGGCGGGTGGGAGACCCAGTACTTC.

This clonotype has a count of ten or more. Relative to the germline gene, one junction end is altered; a read error may explain this. The chain links TRBV10-3 to TRBJ2-5, with 9 bases aligning to TRBD2. Germline V gene sequence: CDR1 ENHRY, CDR2 SYGVKD. The CDR3 has 13 residues. The CDR3 bases are TGTGCCAGCAGTGGGACTAGCCTAGAGACCCAGTACTTC. It is translated as CASSGTSLETQYF.

On this clonotype: A read error may explain this, as a much larger clone is one base away. V is TRBV6-5 and J is TRBJ1-1, with D possibly being TRBD1 (5 bases). V was clipped by 0 bases and J by 2 bases, with 13 bases between them. The germline V gene has CDR1 MNHEY and CDR2 SVGAGI. The CDR3 spans 16 residues. CDR3 sequence: CASSYSRQGRNTEAFF. CDR3 sequence (DNA): TGTGCCAGCAGTTACTCGAGGCAGGGACGAAACACTGAAGCTTTCTTT.

This clonotype occurred many times. The chain carries TRBV28 and TRBJ2-3, with 7 bases matching TRBD2. Germline V gene sequence: CDR1 MDHEN, CDR2 SYDVKM. Trimming took 8 bases from V and 5 from J; bases not matched to a gene: 1. The CDR3 length is 11 residues. CDR3 DNA: TGTGCCAGCGGGGAGGGAGATACGCAGTATTTT. Its protein is CASGEGDTQYF.

Only a few counts were recorded for this clonotype. J is TRBJ2-7 and V is TRBV4-3, with 10 bases aligning to TRBD1. J lost 6 bases, V lost 3 bases, and 5 bases had no gene match. Germline V gene lookup returns CDR1 LGHNA and CDR2 YSLEER. This CDR3 has 14 amino acids. CDR3 sequence reads: CASSQGQGTLEQYF. The CDR3 bases are TGCGCCAGCAGCCAGGGACAGGGGACGCTCGAGCAGTACTTC.